This T cell receptor beta chain was observed in a study of human T cells and chemical hapten exposure. Turning to the study itself: How much TCR each sample yielded varied, mostly because pooled library volumes differed slightly.

Total RNA was isolated from unfractionated whole blood. Study outcomes and limitations: TCRs at a frequency above 1 in 1000 stayed unchanged with DPC sensitization.

Germline V gene lookup returns CDR1 MNHEY and CDR2 SVGEGT. The V gene end was trimmed by 5 bases and the J gene end by 2 bases; junction bases not matched to a gene: 11. CDR3 length: 17 residues. This clonotype was observed a handful of times. Its antigen is not identified. In the library, unique molecular identifiers were attached to individual cDNA molecules. Source study methods: Samples had a median of 95,638 TCRs, ranging 23,224 to 690,600. TCRdb passed the reads through MiXCR, listing each CDR3 protein once. The V and J calls were not made by the authors but by TCRdb's processing. Among fewer than 150,000 distinct CDR3 sequences, approximately 9% were seen once, and the ten largest hold around 1.5%.

The sequence derives from a human donor in good health. Some clones in this sample may be carry-over from other donors' samples. V usage is TRBV6-2 or TRBV6-3 and J usage is TRBJ2-3; 9 positions match TRBD2. What was sequenced was whole blood. Written as DNA, the CDR3 is TGTGCCAGCAGTGGAGCCGTAGCGGGGGTCGCCACAGATACGCAGTATTTT. The encoded protein is CASSGAVAGVATDTQYF.